This is a list of T cell receptor beta chains from one sample in a study of cytomegalovirus exposure and HLA in healthy donors. Assay: immunoSEQ multiplex PCR; the TCRdb copy retains only in-frame clones and omits some. This sample has some 200,000 clones, with approximately 12% found just once. Material: PBMCs. The receptors originated from a man aged 45 to 65 in good health and CMV-seropositive. Both conserved end residues are part of each CDR3. Each record gives: CDR3 DNA, CDR3 protein, clone size, J gene, D gene, V gene. D genes are given only for firm matches. The listing skips clone size in some rows; elsewhere it reads once, few, many or a size class.

DNA: TGTGCCAGCACCGGCGGCCTCTATGGCTACACCTTC
CDR3: CASTGGLYGYTF
size: NA
J: TRBJ1-2
D: NA
V: TRBV7-2

DNA: TGTGCCAGTAGTACTGACACATTCAGCTCCTATAATTCACCCCTCCACTTT
CDR3: CASSTDTFSSYNSPLHF
size: NA
J: TRBJ1-6
D: NA
V: TRBV19

DNA: TGTGCCGGCAAAACCCTGGGACAAAACACTGAAGCTTTCTTT
CDR3: CAGKTLGQNTEAFF
size: few
J: TRBJ1-1
D: NA
V: TRBV6-1

DNA: TGCGCCAGCAACCTACGACAGCCAGACTCTGGGGCCAACGTCCTGACTTTC
CDR3: CASNLRQPDSGANVLTF
size: NA
J: TRBJ2-6
D: NA
V: TRBV10-1

DNA: TGTGCCAGTAGTACACTGGGAGGGCAGCGAACTGGAAACACCATATATTTT
CDR3: CASSTLGGQRTGNTIYF
size: few
J: TRBJ1-3
D: NA
V: TRBV19

DNA: TGTGCCATCAGGCCTCTACAGGGGGCCGGTGAGCAGTTCTTC
CDR3: CAIRPLQGAGEQFF
size: few
J: TRBJ2-1
D: TRBD1
V: TRBV10-3

DNA: TGTGCCAGTAGTGCGGACAGGGGGCGTAACAATGAGCAGTTCTTC
CDR3: CASSADRGRNNEQFF
size: NA
J: TRBJ2-1
D: TRBD1
V: TRBV19

DNA: TGCGCCAGCAGCCAAGGAATTTCAAACAGAGTGAACACTGAAGCTTTCTTT
CDR3: CASSQGISNRVNTEAFF
size: NA
J: TRBJ1-1
D: NA
V: TRBV4-3

DNA: TGTGCCAGCAGAGTAGGGGGCACGAACACTGAAGCTTTCTTT
CDR3: CASRVGGTNTEAFF
size: NA
J: TRBJ1-1
D: TRBD1
V: TRBV2

DNA: TGTGCCAGCAGCTCGGCACCATGGACAGGGGCGGGGACTGAAGCTTTCTTT
CDR3: CASSSAPWTGAGTEAFF
size: few
J: TRBJ1-1
D: TRBD1
V: TRBV5-6

DNA: TGTGCCAGCTCACCGGGGGCTGGGGGTTCACCCCTCCACTTT
CDR3: CASSPGAGGSPLHF
size: NA
J: TRBJ1-6
D: NA
V: TRBV18

DNA: TGTGCCAGCAGTTCCGCTAGCGGGGGCCATGAGCAGTTCTTC
CDR3: CASSSASGGHEQFF
size: few
J: TRBJ2-1
D: TRBD2
V: TRBV6-5

DNA: TGTGCCAGCAGCCTGCGACAGGGAAGAGAGACCCAGTACTTC
CDR3: CASSLRQGRETQYF
size: few
J: TRBJ2-5
D: TRBD1
V: TRBV9

DNA: TGTGCCAGCAGTGACCCACGGACAAGATCTACTGAAGCTTTCTTT
CDR3: CASSDPRTRSTEAFF
size: few
J: TRBJ1-1
D: NA
V: TRBV6-1

DNA: TGTGCCAGCAGCTTAGAAGGTCGGAGGAACACTGAAGCTTTCTTT
CDR3: CASSLEGRRNTEAFF
size: few
J: TRBJ1-1
D: NA
V: TRBV13

DNA: TGTGCCAGCAGGAAGGGGTCAGCCAAAAACATTCAGTACTTC
CDR3: CASRKGSAKNIQYF
size: NA
J: TRBJ2-4
D: NA
V: TRBV5-6

DNA: TGTGCCAGCAGTCCAGGGACAGATTACACCGGGGAGCTGTTTTTT
CDR3: CASSPGTDYTGELFF
size: NA
J: TRBJ2-2
D: TRBD1
V: TRBV28

DNA: TGCGCCAGCAGCACGAATCCCGGGAGTAATGAAAAACTGTTTTTT
CDR3: CASSTNPGSNEKLFF
size: few
J: TRBJ1-4
D: NA
V: TRBV5-1

DNA: TGTGCCAGCAGCGTGGACAGGGTCGGCACTGAAGCTTTCTTT
CDR3: CASSVDRVGTEAFF
size: NA
J: TRBJ1-1
D: TRBD1
V: TRBV9

DNA: TGCGCCAGCAGTCGGGCACCCCAAAGGGGGCGGTGTCGGGCTTTCTTT
CDR3: CASSRAPQRGRCRAFF
size: NA
J: TRBJ1-1
D: TRBD1
V: TRBV23-1

DNA: TGTGCCAGCAGCACCGGGACAATTAGCTACGAGCAGTACTTC
CDR3: CASSTGTISYEQYF
size: NA
J: TRBJ2-7
D: NA
V: TRBV7-8

DNA: TGCGCCAGCAGCCAACAGGGGGCAGCTAATGAAAAACTGTTTTTT
CDR3: CASSQQGAANEKLFF
size: few
J: TRBJ1-4
D: TRBD1
V: TRBV4-1

DNA: TGTGCCAGCAGGACCACAGGGAGTTACTATGGCTACACCTTC
CDR3: CASRTTGSYYGYTF
size: NA
J: TRBJ1-2
D: NA
V: TRBV5-4

DNA: TGTGCCAGCAGCGTAGGCCCGGGAATAGGTGAAAAACTGTTTTTT
CDR3: CASSVGPGIGEKLFF
size: few
J: TRBJ1-4
D: NA
V: TRBV9